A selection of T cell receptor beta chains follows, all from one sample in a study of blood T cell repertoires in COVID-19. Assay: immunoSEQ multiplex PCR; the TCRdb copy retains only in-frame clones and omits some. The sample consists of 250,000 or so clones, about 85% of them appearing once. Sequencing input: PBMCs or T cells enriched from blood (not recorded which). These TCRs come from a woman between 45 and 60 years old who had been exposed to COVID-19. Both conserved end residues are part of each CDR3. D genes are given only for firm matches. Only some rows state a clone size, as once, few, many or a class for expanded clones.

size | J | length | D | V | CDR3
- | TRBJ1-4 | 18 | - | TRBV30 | CAWSPPSPLTPTNEKLFF
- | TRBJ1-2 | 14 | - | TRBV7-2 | CASSLARGNYGYTF
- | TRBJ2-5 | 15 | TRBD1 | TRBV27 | CASSQPGQGGKTQYF
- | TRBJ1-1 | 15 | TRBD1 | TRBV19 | CASSIGTGRGTEAFF
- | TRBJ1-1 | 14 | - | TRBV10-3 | CAISAPTGNTEAFF
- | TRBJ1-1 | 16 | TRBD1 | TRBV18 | CASSSRRDSYYTEAFF
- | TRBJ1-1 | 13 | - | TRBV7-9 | CASSSGVLAEAFF
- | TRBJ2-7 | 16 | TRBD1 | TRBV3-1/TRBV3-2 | CASSQEARTGSYEQYF
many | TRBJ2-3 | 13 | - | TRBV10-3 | CAIKGGVTDTQYF
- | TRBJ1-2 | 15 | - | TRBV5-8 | CASSPGHRANYGYTF
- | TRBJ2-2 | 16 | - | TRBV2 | CASRDLRVGNTGELFF
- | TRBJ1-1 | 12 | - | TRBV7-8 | CASSPPFTEAFF
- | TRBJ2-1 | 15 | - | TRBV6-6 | CASSSSRLPYNEQFF
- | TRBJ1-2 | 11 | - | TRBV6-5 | CASSRGVGYTF
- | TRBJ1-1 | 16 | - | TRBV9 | CASSGRGEAPNTEAFF
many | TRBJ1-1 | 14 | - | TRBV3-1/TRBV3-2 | CASSHGGGLTEAFF
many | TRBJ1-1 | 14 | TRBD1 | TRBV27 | CASSSYGTGTEAFF
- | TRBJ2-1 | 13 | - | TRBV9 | CASSEGVGAGQFF
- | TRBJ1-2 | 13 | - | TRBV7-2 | CASSLVPGNGYTF
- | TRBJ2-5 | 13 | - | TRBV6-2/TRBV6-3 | CASSRQYQETQYF
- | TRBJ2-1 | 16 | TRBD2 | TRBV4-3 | CASSQARGGLYNEQFF
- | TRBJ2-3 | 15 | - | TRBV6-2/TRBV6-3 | CASSYQGLSTDTQYF
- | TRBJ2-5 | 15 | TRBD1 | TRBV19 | CASSSRTGVWETQYF
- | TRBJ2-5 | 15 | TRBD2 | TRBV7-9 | CASRTSGGVQETQYF
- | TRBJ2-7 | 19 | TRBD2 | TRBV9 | CASSVRGRRTSGPNYEQYF
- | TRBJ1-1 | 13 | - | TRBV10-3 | CAFSDQGNTEAFF
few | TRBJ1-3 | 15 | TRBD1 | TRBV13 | CASSPQGAVGNTIYF
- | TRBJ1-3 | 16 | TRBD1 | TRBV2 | CASIDRGVSSGNTIYF
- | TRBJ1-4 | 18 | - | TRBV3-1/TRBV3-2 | CASRGGKGFSATNEKLFF
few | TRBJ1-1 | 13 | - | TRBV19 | CASSILLSTEAFF
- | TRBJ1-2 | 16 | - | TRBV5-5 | CASSGADYRANYGYTF
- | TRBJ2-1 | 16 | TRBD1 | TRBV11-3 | CASSLAVTGTGNEQFF
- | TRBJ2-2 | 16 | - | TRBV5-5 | CASSLGPTGSTGELFF
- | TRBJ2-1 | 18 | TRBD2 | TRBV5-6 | CASSLVSGGETLYNEQFF
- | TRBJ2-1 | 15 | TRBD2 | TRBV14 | CASSPVSGGAYEQFF